These T cell receptor beta chains were read from a single sample in a study of cytotoxic CD8 clonotypes in ibrutinib-treated CLL. Using immunoSEQ multiplex PCR, the repertoire was profiled, and TCRdb retains in-frame clones only, with some absent. The table shows fewer than 150,000 clones, with around 80% occurring only once. The sequences come from PBMCs, collected after 24 months of ibrutinib treatment. These receptors all come from a human donor with chronic lymphocytic leukemia. Each CDR3 is given with its conserved first and last residue. D genes are given only for firm matches. Only some rows state a clone size, as once, few, many or a class for expanded clones.

TRBV7-2	.	TRBJ1-5	.	15	TGTGCCAGCAGCTTAGGGACAGTGGGCCGTCAGCCCCAGCATTTT	CASSLGTVGRQPQHF
TRBV25-1	.	TRBJ1-5	.	14	TGTGCCAGCGCTGGACATGGGAGCAATCAGCCCCAGCATTTT	CASAGHGSNQPQHF
TRBV30	.	TRBJ1-4	.	16	TGTGCCTGGACCCCCGCCCTTGGGGGAGGGGGGGGAAAACTGTTTTTT	CAWTPALGGGGGKLFF
TRBV5-1	.	TRBJ2-5	.	15	TGCGCCAGCAGCTTGGAGGCCGTGGGGGGAGAGACCCAGTACTTC	CASSLEAVGGETQYF
TRBV11-2	.	TRBJ1-2	.	13	TGTGCCAGCAGCTTAGAACAGGGCTATGGCTACACCTTC	CASSLEQGYGYTF
TRBV2	TRBD1	TRBJ1-4	once	15	TGTGCCAGCAGTGAAGCAAGGACAGGGGGTGAAAAACTGTTTTTT	CASSEARTGGEKLFF
TRBV27	.	TRBJ2-7	.	15	TGTGCCAGCAGTTCTATACGGGGTTCGGGTTTCGAGCAGTACTTC	CASSSIRGSGFEQYF
TRBV7-8	.	TRBJ1-3	.	13	TGTGCCAGCAGCTTAGGGTCCGGAAACACCATATATTTT	CASSLGSGNTIYF
TRBV11-3	TRBD1	TRBJ2-5	.	15	TGTGCCAGCAGCCAAAACGGACAGGGGGCGGAGACCCAGTACTTC	CASSQNGQGAETQYF
TRBV6-5	.	TRBJ2-2	.	15	TGTGCCAGCAGTCCCTGGGGTGAGGACACCGGGGAGCTGTTTTTT	CASSPWGEDTGELFF
TRBV7-2	.	TRBJ1-1	.	13	TGTGCCAGCAGCCTAGACCCCGTCACTGAAGCTTTCTTT	CASSLDPVTEAFF
TRBV7-8	.	TRBJ1-3	.	18	TGTGCCAGCAGCCTTGGGTATGGGGGGACCCACTCTGGAAACACCATATATTTT	CASSLGYGGTHSGNTIYF
TRBV4-2	TRBD2	TRBJ2-1	.	18	TGTGCCAGCAGCCAAGTCCTTTCTAGCGGGGGGGCCGGCAATGAGCAGTTCTTC	CASSQVLSSGGAGNEQFF
TRBV5-6	TRBD1	TRBJ1-6	.	15	TGTGCCAGCAGCACCGACAGGGGGGGTAATTCACCCCTCCACTTT	CASSTDRGGNSPLHF
TRBV12-5	.	TRBJ1-5	once	17	TGTGCTAGTGGTTTGTTCTCGACCGTAACGGGCAATCAGCCCCAGCATTTT	CASGLFSTVTGNQPQHF
TRBV7-2	.	TRBJ1-5	.	16	TGTGCCAGCAGCTTATATGGCGGGGGGCCCTATCAGCCCCAGCATTTT	CASSLYGGGPYQPQHF
TRBV6-4	TRBD2	TRBJ2-2	.	14	TGTGCCAGCAGTGACAATAGCGGGATCGGGGAGCTGTTTTTT	CASSDNSGIGELFF
TRBV10-2	.	TRBJ1-1	.	13	TGCGCCAGCGGACGACCGGGTAGCACTGAAGCTTTCTTT	CASGRPGSTEAFF
TRBV10-3	.	TRBJ2-1	.	13	TGTGCCATCAGTGAGTCGGGCTACAATGAGCAGTTCTTC	CAISESGYNEQFF
TRBV6-6	.	TRBJ1-6	.	13	TGTGCCAGCAGTAGGGACACCGCGGGTCCCCTCCACTTT	CASSRDTAGPLHF
TRBV6-1	TRBD2	TRBJ2-2	.	15	TGTGCCAGCAGTGAGTTAGCGGGCTTAACCGGGGAGCTGTTTTTT	CASSELAGLTGELFF